This T cell receptor (beta chain) was identified during a study of T-cell reconstitution after alpha-beta-depleted transplantation in children. V was trimmed by 7 bases and J by 6 bases, leaving 22 bases between them. CDR1 and CDR2 from the germline V gene are ENHRY and SYGVKD. The CDR3 is 15 residues long. The TCRbeta library was prepared with unique molecular identifiers. Each CDR3 protein gets one entry after TCRdb re-called the PCR reads with MiXCR. The data contain 60,000 to 100,000 distinct CDR3 sequences, roughly 20% of them seen just once; the ten biggest clones take up roughly half. This clonotype has more than one count but fewer than ten.

The sequence was obtained from a male patient aged 2 to 10 who had a stem cell transplant for acute lymphoblastic leukemia, so the T cells may come from the graft donor. The sequencing here drew on PBMCs, mostly from graft donor cells, taken 360 days after TCRalphabeta/CD19-depleted stem cell transplant. This chain uses TRBV10-3 with TRBJ2-7, with D possibly being TRBD1 (6 bases). In nucleotides, the CDR3 is TGTGCCATCATGGGCCAGGGGCCAGGGAAGGGCGAGCAGTACTTC. It translates to CAIMGQGPGKGEQYF.